Reported below is one T cell receptor beta chain. Antigen specificity is unknown. This sample was taken from a study of cytomegalovirus exposure and HLA in healthy donors. The study's findings and limits: Further analysis, carried out later, found HLA-associated TCR beta chains more clonally expanded than equally common other chains.

Amplification used 60 Vbeta primers and 13 Jbeta primers. Profiled with immunoSEQ multiplex PCR; TCRdb holds only in-frame clones, not every one. The sample yields some 120,000 clones, 81% seen once. Sequencing was done on a sample of PBMCs. This clonotype was obtained from a woman in her thirties or forties in good health and CMV-seronegative.

CDR3 DNA sequence: TGCGCCAGCAGCCGCGGGGACAGGGATCTTCTAAACTATGGCTACACCTTC. This gives the protein CASSRGDRDLLNYGYTF. V and J are TRBV4-1 and TRBJ1-2; 9 positions agree with TRBD1. The junction had 11 bases not matched to a gene; V was cut back by 4 bases and J by 2 bases. CDR1 MGHRA and CDR2 YSYEKL come from the germline V gene. CDR3 length: 17 amino acids.